Listed below are T cell receptor beta chains from one sample, sequenced in a study of CD8 T cells in ankylosing spondylitis. TCRdb independently ran MiXCR on the 5' RACE reads; one entry per CDR3 protein. The profile shows approximately 350,000 distinct CDR3 sequences, 20% of them singletons. The sequencing sample was made of blood, either unsorted or a sorted T cell fraction (not recorded which). The source of these receptors is a male donor with ankylosing spondylitis or in good health (not recorded which). Each CDR3 is given with its conserved first and last residue. A D gene is named only where the DNA matches it firmly. Where a row states a size, it is once, few, many or the class of an expanded clone; other rows omit it.

J: TRBJ2-3
size: few
V: TRBV7-9
D: NA
DNA: TGTGCCAGCAGCTTAGGGCAAACAGGCACAGATACGCAGTATTTT
CDR3: CASSLGQTGTDTQYF

J: TRBJ2-1
size: NA
V: TRBV7-9
D: TRBD2
DNA: TGTGCCAGCAGCATGGGACTAGCGGGGGGTAATGAGCAGTTCTTC
CDR3: CASSMGLAGGNEQFF

J: TRBJ2-7
size: NA
V: TRBV5-1
D: NA
DNA: TGCGCCAGCAGCCGCCTCGACATCAGCAGCTCCTACGAGCAGTACTTC
CDR3: CASSRLDISSSYEQYF

J: TRBJ2-2
size: few
V: TRBV27
D: TRBD2
DNA: TGTGCCAGCTCTCGGGGGGGCAACACCGGGGAGCTGTTTTTT
CDR3: CASSRGGNTGELFF

J: TRBJ2-3
size: NA
V: TRBV2
D: NA
DNA: TGTGCCAGCGAGACTAGGACAGATACGCAGTATTTT
CDR3: CASETRTDTQYF

J: TRBJ2-3
size: few
V: TRBV29-1
D: NA
DNA: TGCAGCGTTGAGGGGACACTAGTTCAGGATACGCAGTATTTT
CDR3: CSVEGTLVQDTQYF

J: TRBJ2-3
size: few
V: TRBV7-2
D: NA
DNA: TGTGCCAGCAGCTTAGCGTGGGGCAATCCGAGCACAGATACGCAGTATTTT
CDR3: CASSLAWGNPSTDTQYF

J: TRBJ2-1
size: few
V: TRBV7-6
D: NA
DNA: TGTGCCAGCGGCGAACAATACAATGAGCAGTTCTTC
CDR3: CASGEQYNEQFF

J: TRBJ2-1
size: NA
V: TRBV5-1
D: NA
DNA: TGCGCCAGCAGCTTGTACGGGATACCCTCCTACAATGAGCAGTTCTTC
CDR3: CASSLYGIPSYNEQFF

J: TRBJ2-7
size: few
V: TRBV3-1
D: TRBD2
DNA: TGTGCCAGCAGCCAAGGAGCGGGGGGGTACTACGAGCAGTACTTC
CDR3: CASSQGAGGYYEQYF

J: TRBJ2-7
size: NA
V: TRBV29-1
D: TRBD1
DNA: TGCAGCGCCAAGACAGGGGACAGCTCCTACGAGCAGTACTTC
CDR3: CSAKTGDSSYEQYF

J: TRBJ2-6
size: NA
V: TRBV12-3/TRBV12-4
D: NA
DNA: TGTGCCAGCACCACCAGGTCCGGGGCCAACGTCCTGACTTTC
CDR3: CASTTRSGANVLTF

J: TRBJ2-1
size: few
V: TRBV11-2
D: NA
DNA: TGTGCCAGCAGCTTAGACGGGGGTCTGTACAATGAGCAGTTCTTC
CDR3: CASSLDGGLYNEQFF

J: TRBJ2-7
size: NA
V: TRBV27
D: NA
DNA: TGTGCCAGCAGTTCGCTTTCCAGCTCCTACGAGCAGTACTTC
CDR3: CASSSLSSSYEQYF

J: TRBJ2-5
size: NA
V: TRBV3-1
D: NA
DNA: TGTGCCAGCAGCCAAGAGGGGGCAGGAACCCAGTACTTC
CDR3: CASSQEGAGTQYF

J: TRBJ2-7
size: few
V: TRBV7-9
D: NA
DNA: TGTGCCAGCAGCTTAGTGCCAGGGGAGGTTGTGTACGAGCAGTACTTC
CDR3: CASSLVPGEVVYEQYF

J: TRBJ2-1
size: few
V: TRBV4-2
D: TRBD2
DNA: TGTGCCAGCACGACTAGCGGAGGCTACAATGAGCAGTTCTTC
CDR3: CASTTSGGYNEQFF

J: TRBJ2-7
size: NA
V: TRBV7-8
D: NA
DNA: TGTGCCAGTAATTCCGGGACTCCTCTTACGGAGCAGTACTTC
CDR3: CASNSGTPLTEQYF

J: TRBJ1-1
size: NA
V: TRBV6-5
D: NA
DNA: TGTGCCAGCAGTTACCTCGGGCAGGTGAATGAAGCTTTCTTT
CDR3: CASSYLGQVNEAFF

J: TRBJ2-5
size: few
V: TRBV2
D: TRBD2
DNA: TGTGCCAGCAGTGAATTTGCGGGGGGTAACCAAGAGACCCAGTACTTC
CDR3: CASSEFAGGNQETQYF

J: TRBJ1-6
size: NA
V: TRBV3-1
D: NA
DNA: TGTGCCAGCAGCCCGAGGGGGGAAAATTCACCCCTCCACTTT
CDR3: CASSPRGENSPLHF

J: TRBJ2-5
size: NA
V: TRBV12-3/TRBV12-4
D: TRBD2
DNA: TGTGCCAGCAGTCCCGGGCGGCTAGCGGTGGGGCCCAACCAGTACTTC
CDR3: CASSPGRLAVGPNQYF

J: TRBJ2-1
size: NA
V: TRBV3-1
D: NA
DNA: TGTGCCAGCAGCCAAGATTTAATGTGGGGAGGCGATGAGCAGTTCTTC
CDR3: CASSQDLMWGGDEQFF

J: TRBJ1-5
size: NA
V: TRBV12-3/TRBV12-4
D: NA
DNA: TGTGCCAGCAGTTTAGGGCAGGGACGTCAGCCCCAGCATTTT
CDR3: CASSLGQGRQPQHF

J: TRBJ2-2
size: few
V: TRBV12-3/TRBV12-4
D: NA
DNA: TGTGCCAGCATCACACCTTATAACACCGGGGAGCTGTTTTTT
CDR3: CASITPYNTGELFF

J: TRBJ1-5
size: few
V: TRBV27
D: NA
DNA: TGTGCCAGCAGTTTGGCGTATAGCAATCAGCCCCAGCATTTT
CDR3: CASSLAYSNQPQHF

J: TRBJ2-3
size: once
V: TRBV9
D: TRBD2
DNA: TGTGCCAGCAGCCCCCAGCGGGGGGGCCTAGATACGCAGTATTTT
CDR3: CASSPQRGGLDTQYF

J: TRBJ2-2
size: NA
V: TRBV3-1
D: TRBD2
DNA: TGTGCCTCCTGCCAAGATAGTTGGGGGACTACCGACACCGGGGAGCTGTTTTTT
CDR3: CASCQDSWGTTDTGELFF

J: TRBJ2-5
size: NA
V: TRBV11-2
D: NA
DNA: TGTGCCAGCAGTCCCCTGGAGGGACAAGAGACCCAGTACTTC
CDR3: CASSPLEGQETQYF

J: TRBJ2-2
size: NA
V: TRBV2
D: TRBD2
DNA: TGTGCCAGCAGTGAATTTCGGGGGGCGAACACCGGGGAGCTGTTTTTT
CDR3: CASSEFRGANTGELFF

J: TRBJ2-7
size: many
V: TRBV11-2
D: NA
DNA: TGTGCCAGCAGCTTAGATGGGTCTGGCGAGCAGTACTTC
CDR3: CASSLDGSGEQYF

J: TRBJ2-3
size: few
V: TRBV12-3/TRBV12-4
D: NA
DNA: TGTGCCAGCGGGGGGCTAGGCACAGATACGCAGTATTTT
CDR3: CASGGLGTDTQYF

J: TRBJ2-2
size: few
V: TRBV4-1
D: TRBD1
DNA: TGCGCCAGCAGCGAAGACAGGACAGGGACGAACACCGGGGAGCTGTTTTTT
CDR3: CASSEDRTGTNTGELFF

J: TRBJ2-5
size: few
V: TRBV29-1
D: NA
DNA: TGCAGCGCCGAGGCCAGGAACCAAGAGACCCAGTACTTC
CDR3: CSAEARNQETQYF

J: TRBJ1-5
size: few
V: TRBV6-1
D: NA
DNA: TGTGCCAGCAGTGGGGGTCCCTATCAGCCCCAGCATTTT
CDR3: CASSGGPYQPQHF

J: TRBJ2-2
size: NA
V: TRBV27
D: NA
DNA: TGTGCCAGCAGTTTAACGGATAACACCGGGGAGCTGTTTTTT
CDR3: CASSLTDNTGELFF

J: TRBJ2-2
size: few
V: TRBV7-8
D: NA
DNA: TGTGCCAGCAGCTTTCGGGAACCCCTTGTGTACACCGGGGAGCTGTTTTTT
CDR3: CASSFREPLVYTGELFF

J: TRBJ2-3
size: NA
V: TRBV12-3/TRBV12-4
D: NA
DNA: TGTGCCAGCAATCCGGGGGCCACAGATACGCAGTATTTT
CDR3: CASNPGATDTQYF

J: TRBJ2-7
size: few
V: TRBV28
D: NA
DNA: TGTGCCAGCAGTTTAAGACAGAGCCCCTACGAGCAGTACTTC
CDR3: CASSLRQSPYEQYF

J: TRBJ2-5
size: few
V: TRBV10-3
D: NA
DNA: TGTGCCATCAGTGAATCACTCCGGGACTCACAAGAGACCCAGTACTTC
CDR3: CAISESLRDSQETQYF

J: TRBJ2-1
size: once
V: TRBV7-3
D: NA
DNA: TGTGCCAGCAGCTTAATAGGGGGGGGCTTCTCCAATGAGCAGTTCTTC
CDR3: CASSLIGGGFSNEQFF

J: TRBJ2-1
size: few
V: TRBV29-1
D: NA
DNA: TGCAGCGTTGTCGGGACTCTCTCCTACAATGAGCAGTTCTTC
CDR3: CSVVGTLSYNEQFF

J: TRBJ2-3
size: few
V: TRBV7-3
D: TRBD2
DNA: TGTGCCAGCAGCCCCTCCGGGACTAGCGGAGATACGCAGTATTTT
CDR3: CASSPSGTSGDTQYF

J: TRBJ2-1
size: NA
V: TRBV12-3/TRBV12-4
D: NA
DNA: TGTGCCAGCAGCACCGTACTAGCAGCCTACAATGAGCAGTTCTTC
CDR3: CASSTVLAAYNEQFF

J: TRBJ2-5
size: NA
V: TRBV7-7
D: NA
DNA: TGTGCCAGCAGCAGAGAGGGGGGATTTGAGACCCAGTACTTC
CDR3: CASSREGGFETQYF

J: TRBJ1-1
size: NA
V: TRBV12-3/TRBV12-4
D: TRBD1
DNA: TGTGCCAGCAGTTTACGGGACAGGGGGGACACTGAAGCTTTCTTT
CDR3: CASSLRDRGDTEAFF

J: TRBJ2-7
size: few
V: TRBV29-1
D: NA
DNA: TGCAGCGTCTTGCCCTCCTACAGTTACGAGCAGTACTTC
CDR3: CSVLPSYSYEQYF

J: TRBJ2-7
size: NA
V: TRBV11-2
D: NA
DNA: TGTGCCAGCAGCTTACAGGAGCCCTACGAGCAGTACTTC
CDR3: CASSLQEPYEQYF

J: TRBJ1-5
size: few
V: TRBV12-3/TRBV12-4
D: TRBD1
DNA: TGTGCCAGCACCGACGGACAGGAACTGAATCAGCCCCAGCATTTT
CDR3: CASTDGQELNQPQHF

J: TRBJ2-2
size: NA
V: TRBV29-1
D: NA
DNA: TGCAGCGTTGAGGGGGCCACCGGGGAGCTGTTTTTT
CDR3: CSVEGATGELFF